The T cell receptor (beta chain) described here comes from a study of blood T cell repertoires in COVID-19. The repertoire was sequenced with immunoSEQ multiplex PCR; TCRdb's copy has only in-frame clones and lacks some. The sample lists about 74,000 clones, about four fifths occurring once. Trimming took 5 bases from V and 5 from J; bases not matched to a gene: 11. This CDR3 spans 15 amino acids. Germline V gives CDR1 SGHTA, CDR2 FQGNSA. Sequencing input: peripheral blood. This chain joins TRBV7-2 and TRBJ1-2, with 7 bases aligning to TRBD1. This receptor was obtained from a man between 70 and 80 years old with acute or convalescent COVID-19. CDR3 amino acids: CASSLGQDSRYGYTF. Here the CDR3 DNA reads TGTGCCAGCAGCCTCGGACAGGATTCTCGGTATGGCTACACCTTC.